This T cell receptor beta chain was recovered during a study of T cells in Graves' hyperthyroidism and ophthalmopathy. The investigators amplified TCR beta CDR3 regions from RNA transcripts. In the first-round RT-PCR of the TCR CDR3, the HTBI primer set was used. Using its own MiXCR run on the multiplex PCR reads, TCRdb lists one record per CDR3 protein. The table has hundreds of thousands of distinct CDR3 sequences, around 38% seen once; the top ten hold around 9.3%. Absence of ophthalmopathy progression within 18 months defined stable Graves' hyperthyroidism. Hyperthyroidism in the patients, aged 18 to 65, was newly diagnosed and under 2 months in duration. CDR3 length: 11 amino acids. Per the germline V gene, CDR1 is SQVTM and CDR2 is ANQGSEA. V was pared by 4 bases and J by 7 bases, with 10 bases between.

This receptor was obtained from a young man with Graves' hyperthyroidism. The specimen sequenced was blood. The chain employs TRBV29-1 and TRBJ1-2; D ambiguous. The CDR3 DNA reads as TGCAGCGTTGGGGGTGACCTTGGCTACACCTTC. Translated: CSVGGDLGYTF. The whole variable domain, remainder taken from reference TRBV29-1 and TRBJ1-2, is SAVISQKPSRDICQRGTSLTIQCQVDSQVTMMFWYRQQPGQSLTLIATANQGSEATYESGFVIDKFPISRPNLTFSTLTVSNMSPEDSSIYLCSVGGDLGYTFGSGTRLTVV.